The next 21 T cell receptor beta chains were all read from a single sample in a study of PD-1 blockade in mismatch repair-deficient tumors. Measured with immunoSEQ multiplex PCR; TCRdb has only the in-frame clones, and not every one. This sample has approximately 9,400 clones; around 85% occur once, and the top ten carry approximately 0.97%. The input for sequencing was PBMCs, taken approximately 48 weeks after starting pembrolizumab. The source is an adult with mismatch repair-deficient cancer.

A few counts support this clone. The chain combines TRBV6-5 with TRBJ2-7, with D tentatively TRBD1 (5 bases). Trimming took off 6 bases at V and 6 bases at J, with 12 bases between the two ends. CDR3 length equals 12 residues. Per the germline V gene, CDR1 is MNHEY and CDR2 is SVGAGI. CDR3 in amino acids: CASSTTGLEQYF. For the CDR3, the DNA is TGTGCCAGCAGCACCACAGGTCTCGAGCAGTACTTC.

A note on this clone: The same CDR3 also results from other DNA sequences found in this sample. This chain connects TRBV5-1 to TRBJ1-1; D is undetermined. The CDR3 length is 14 residues. The V and J ends lost 0 bases and 1 base respectively, with 7 bases between them. Germline V gene lookup returns CDR1 SGHRS and CDR2 YFSETQ. This chain's CDR3 is CASSLVTGNTEAFF. The DNA of the CDR3 is TGCGCCAGCAGCTTGGTAACGGGGAACACTGAAGCTTTCTTT.

The chain carries TRBV7-9 and TRBJ1-1, with 8 nucleotides matching TRBD1. Germline CDR1 and CDR2: SEHNR and FQNEAQ (reference sequence). The CDR3 sequence is 12 residues long. The ends lost 4 bases at V and 10 bases at J; junction bases unmatched: 5. The CDR3 reads CASSSDRVVAFF. DNA for the CDR3: TGTGCCAGCAGCTCGGACAGGGTGGTAGCTTTCTTT.

This chain uses TRBV29-1 with TRBJ1-2, with a weak D call TRBD1 (5 bases). CDR3 length: 13 amino acids. V lost 2 bases to trimming and J lost 2 bases, with 9 bases between them. CDR1 is SQVTM, CDR2 ANQGSEA, per germline. The DNA for the CDR3 is TGCAGCGTTGAACCGGGGGACAACTATGGCTACACCTTC. Amino acids: CSVEPGDNYGYTF.

V and J are TRBV19 and TRBJ1-1; D may be TRBD1 (6 bases). Germline V lookup: CDR1 LNHDA, CDR2 SQIVND (reference sequence). This CDR3 is 15 amino acids long. Between the trimmed V and J ends, which lost 4 bases and 1 base, there was a span of 13 bases. CDR3 nucleotide sequence: TGTGCCAGTAGTACACCGGGACACCAGAACACTGAAGCTTTCTTT. This translates into CASSTPGHQNTEAFF.

V usage is TRBV15 and J usage is TRBJ2-2; unclear D gene. Trimming stripped 4 bases from V and 3 bases from J, with 3 bases between. The germline CDR1 and CDR2 sequences are LNHNV and YYDKDF (reference sequence). The CDR3 consists of 12 residues. The CDR3 DNA is TGTGCCACCAGCACCTACACCGGGGAGCTGTTTTTT. Residues: CATSTYTGELFF.

This clone occurred a few times. V usage is TRBV2 and J usage is TRBJ2-7; 11 bases are shared with TRBD1. There are 12 residues in the CDR3. Per germline, CDR1 SNHLY and CDR2 FYNNEI. After removal of 6 bases from V and 5 bases from J, the junction contained 0 bases not matched to a gene. CDR3 DNA sequence: TGTGCCAGCAGGGGACAGGGGGACGAGCAGTACTTC. Protein: CASRGQGDEQYF.

The J gene is TRBJ2-2, the V gene TRBV7-8, with 7 bases matching TRBD2. V lost 2 bases to trimming and J lost 1 base; unmatched junction nucleotides: 4. This CDR3 region has 16 residues. CDR1 is SGHVS, CDR2 FQNEAQ, per germline. The CDR3 bases are TGTGCCAGCAGCTTATTCCTAGCGGAGAACACCGGGGAGCTGTTTTTT. Translating it yields CASSLFLAENTGELFF.

The V gene is TRBV5-1, the J gene TRBJ2-1; TRBD2 agrees at 7 bases. This CDR3 has 15 amino acids. Germline V gives CDR1 SGHRS, CDR2 YFSETQ. Unmatched junction bases numbered 7, after V lost 3 bases and J lost 4 bases. Written as DNA, the CDR3 is TGCGCCAGCAGCTACACCGGACTAGGGTACAATGAGCAGTTCTTC. Translating it yields CASSYTGLGYNEQFF.

The chain combines TRBV28 with TRBJ2-7; 12 bases line up with TRBD1. V was pared by 7 bases and J by 1 base, with 17 bases of the junction left unmatched. Germline CDR1 reads MDHEN; CDR2 reads SYDVKM. This CDR3 is 19 amino acids long. CDR3 DNA: TGTGCCAGCAAAGGGATACGGGACAGGGGGCTAGCGGGTTCCTACGAGCAGTACTTC. Its translation is CASKGIRDRGLAGSYEQYF.

The chain links TRBV5-1 to TRBJ2-7; 9 nucleotides agree with TRBD1. V lost 1 base to trimming and J lost 3 bases; unmatched junction nucleotides: 2. Germline CDR1 reads SGHRS; CDR2 reads YFSETQ. This CDR3 has 14 amino acids. The CDR3 here is CASSLTGGVYEQYF. The CDR3, as DNA: TGCGCCAGCAGCTTGACAGGGGGCGTCTACGAGCAGTACTTC.

This clone appeared a few times. The chain employs TRBV7-8 and TRBJ1-5, with D maybe TRBD1 (5 bases). Trimming cost V 4 bases and J 6 bases, with 13 bases left between them. This CDR3 is 14 amino acids long. Germline lookup yields CDR1 SGHVS and CDR2 FQNEAQ. The CDR3 bases are TGTGCCAGCAGCTGGGGCTCCCTTGGTCAGCCCCAGCATTTT. This sequence encodes CASSWGSLGQPQHF.

The rearrangement uses TRBV2 and TRBJ2-7; TRBD1 is a possible D gene (6 bases). CDR1 SNHLY and CDR2 FYNNEI come from the germline V gene. The CDR3 spans 12 residues. Trimming removed 4 bases at V and 4 bases at J, with 8 bases between. CDR3 sequence: CASSGDIYEQYF. CDR3 in DNA: TGTGCCAGCAGTGGGGACATTTACGAGCAGTACTTC. Combining the CDR3 with reference TRBV2 and TRBJ2-7 gives the whole variable domain EPEVTQTPSHQVTQMGQEVILRCVPISNHLYFYWYRQILGQKVEFLVSFYNNEISEKSEIFDDQFSVERPDGSNFTLKIRSTKLEDSAMYFCASSGDIYEQYFGPGTRLTVT.

The chain couples TRBV4-1 to TRBJ2-4; D gene unclear. Germline CDR1 and CDR2: MGHRA and YSYEKL. This CDR3 spans 14 amino acids. Deletions cut 2 bases from V and 8 bases from J, with 13 bases between. The CDR3 here is CASSQTLTMDIQYF. DNA of the CDR3: TGCGCCAGCAGCCAAACTCTTACTATGGACATTCAGTACTTC.

The J gene is TRBJ1-2, the V gene TRBV5-1; D gene unclear. This CDR3 is built from 13 residues. Trimming shortened V by 1 base and J by 3 bases, and 7 bases separated the two germline ends. Germline lookup yields CDR1 SGHRS and CDR2 YFSETQ. CDR3 DNA sequence: TGCGCCAGCAGCTTGTCAGAGGACTATGGCTACACCTTC. Protein product: CASSLSEDYGYTF.

The V and J genes are TRBV28 and TRBJ2-3, with 8 bases that match TRBD2. Trimming at V came to 2 bases and at J to 0 bases, leaving 1 base not matched to a gene. This CDR3 has 15 amino acids. Germline CDR1 MDHEN, CDR2 SYDVKM. The CDR3 DNA sequence: TGTGCCAGCAGTTTAGCGGGAGGTAGCACAGATACGCAGTATTTT. It yields the protein CASSLAGGSTDTQYF.

This CDR3 is CASSLAAGGYNEQFF. The CDR3 nucleotides read TGCGCCAGCAGCTTAGCAGCGGGAGGGTACAATGAGCAGTTCTTC. The genes are TRBV5-1 and TRBJ2-1; 10 nucleotides match TRBD2. The germline V gene has CDR1 SGHRS and CDR2 YFSETQ. V was pared by 2 bases and J by 4 bases, with 3 bases of the junction left unmatched. The CDR3 extends over 15 amino acids.

V gene TRBV11-3 combines with J gene TRBJ2-7; possible D gene TRBD1, 6 bases. Trimming left V 1 base short and J 6 bases short, with 10 bases between. The CDR3 is 13 amino acids. CDR1 and CDR2 from the germline V gene are SGHNT and YENEEA. DNA of the CDR3: TGTGCCAGCAGCTTAGTACAGGGTAGCGAGCAGTACTTC. It specifies CASSLVQGSEQYF. The full variable domain, with the rest looked up from reference TRBV11-3 and TRBJ2-7, is EAGVVQSPRYKIIEKKQPVAFWCNPISGHNTLYWYLQNLGQGPELLIRYENEEAVDDSQLPKDRFSAERLKGVDSTLKIQPAELGDSAVYLCASSLVQGSEQYFGPGTRLTVT.

This clone showed up just a few times. The J gene is TRBJ1-1, the V gene TRBV18; 7 positions match TRBD1. The CDR3 runs 13 residues. The V segment lost 0 bases and the J segment 8 bases; nucleotides outside the gene matches: 3. Germline assignment: CDR1 KGHSH and CDR2 LQKENI. CDR3 protein: CASSPPGQPEAFF. CDR3 DNA: TGTGCCAGCTCACCACCGGGACAGCCGGAAGCTTTCTTT. The whole variable domain, filled in from reference TRBV18 and TRBJ1-1, reads NAGVMQNPRHLVRRRGQEARLRCSPMKGHSHVYWYRQLPEEGLKFMVYLQKENIIDESGMPKERFSAEFPKEGPSILRIQQVVRGDSAAYFCASSPPGQPEAFFGQGTRLTVV.

V usage is TRBV5-4 and J usage is TRBJ1-2; TRBD1 is a possible D gene (5 bases). Germline values: CDR1 SGHNT, CDR2 YYREEE (reference sequence). The CDR3 is made up of 14 amino acids. Trimming removed 4 bases from V and 5 bases from J, with 15 bases in between. The CDR3 DNA follows: TGTGCCAGCAGCGGGGCGGGAAGGAGTTATGGCTACACCTTC. Protein: CASSGAGRSYGYTF.

V is TRBV6-1 and J is TRBJ2-1; D uncertain. With 8 bases removed from V and 3 bases from J, the gap between germline ends came to 8 bases. The length of the CDR3 is 12 residues. The germline CDR1 and CDR2 sequences are MNHNS and SASEGT. The CDR3 here is CASYSLYNEQFF. The CDR3 region has the DNA TGTGCCAGCTACAGCCTCTACAATGAGCAGTTCTTC.